This T cell receptor (beta chain) stems from a study of blood T cell repertoires in COVID-19. Study-level background: Italy, Spain and the United States were the sources of the convalescent and acute COVID-19 samples. PBMCs, B-cell-depleted T cells, or T cells were the source of the cDNA or gDNA that made up the material.

This clone has only a few counts. Methods used by the authors: Amplification with reference gene primers provided the estimates of nucleated cell counts. Sequencing was performed with immunoSEQ multiplex PCR; in TCRdb, only in-frame clones are kept and a portion is missing. Clone size and the V and J calls come from that table; the DNA yielded D and trimming. The top ten clones hold roughly 0.57% of a sample with over 150,000 clones, around 86% of them seen once. Germline CDR1 is SGHNT and CDR2 is YYREEE (reference sequence). The CDR3 totals 15 residues. The V end lost 2 bases, the J end lost 4 bases, and 13 bases lay between the germline ends.

The clonotype comes from a man aged 55-75 years with COVID-19, enrolled during active disease. The chain joins TRBV5-4 to TRBJ1-3; the D gene is possibly TRBD1 (5 bases). Material: peripheral blood. This CDR3 reads CASSFGGFGGNTIYF. CDR3 coding DNA: TGTGCCAGCAGCTTTGGGGGGTTCGGGGGAAACACCATATATTTT.